These 25 T cell receptor beta chains were sequenced from one sample in a study of blood T cell repertoires in COVID-19. The protocol was immunoSEQ multiplex PCR, while the TCRdb copy is restricted to in-frame clones and leaves out a portion. The repertoire holds 310,000 or so clones, about 82% seen once, with around 1.5% in the top ten. The sequenced sample was peripheral blood. The receptors here all came from a woman in her forties or fifties with acute or convalescent COVID-19.

V and J are TRBV11-2 and TRBJ2-3, with 8 bases fitting TRBD2. The CDR3 covers 14 residues. CDR1 is SGHAT and CDR2 is FQNNGV in the germline V gene. With 6 bases clipped from V and 2 bases from J, the junction kept 4 bases outside the gene matches. For the CDR3, the DNA is TGTGCCAGCAGGAGCGGGAGCGACACAGATACGCAGTATTTT. Translation gives CASRSGSDTDTQYF.

V is TRBV7-2 and J is TRBJ2-7, with D maybe TRBD1 (6 bases). Germline V gene data show CDR1 as SGHTA and CDR2 as FQGNSA. Trimming removed 4 bases from V and 2 bases from J, with 12 bases in between. The CDR3 has 14 residues. The CDR3 is CASSWGGGAYEQYF. The CDR3 DNA sequence: TGTGCCAGCAGCTGGGGTGGGGGCGCCTACGAGCAGTACTTC.

This clone was seen just once. J is TRBJ1-2 and V is TRBV6-1, with 9 bases matching TRBD1. This CDR3 has 14 residues. Germline V lookup: CDR1 MNHNS, CDR2 SASEGT. With V trimmed by 6 bases and J by 4 bases, 6 bases remained unmatched. CDR3 loop: CASSFVTGGYGYTF. The CDR3 DNA sequence: TGTGCCAGCAGCTTCGTGACAGGGGGCTATGGCTACACCTTC.

The chain recombines TRBV6-1 with TRBJ1-5; a weak D match, TRBD1 (6 bases). Germline V gives CDR1 MNHNS, CDR2 SASEGT. The CDR3 extends over 15 amino acids. Trimming left V 2 bases short and J 3 bases short, with 11 bases between. The CDR3 coding sequence is TGTGCCAGCAGTGAATTAGGGGGAAACAATCAGCCCCAGCATTTT. Translated, it gives CASSELGGNNQPQHF.

The V and J genes are TRBV19 and TRBJ2-3; tentative D call: TRBD1 (6 bases). From germline, CDR1 is LNHDA and CDR2 SQIVND (reference sequence). This CDR3 contains 15 residues. Trimming shortened V by 7 bases and J by 1 base, and 15 bases separated the two germline ends. The CDR3 region is CASTGAPQGTDTQYF. The CDR3 nucleotides read TGTGCCAGTACAGGGGCTCCCCAGGGCACAGATACGCAGTATTTT.

The J gene is TRBJ2-7, the V gene TRBV3-1 (or the pseudogene TRBV3-2); tentative D call: TRBD1 (6 bases). Trimming removed 0 bases from V and 3 bases from J, with 15 bases in between. Germline CDR1 is LGHDT and CDR2 is YNNKEL (reference sequence). The CDR3 length is 16 residues. The CDR3 nucleotides are TGTGCCAGCAGCCAAGAGACTGGGACAAACATCTACGAGCAGTACTTC. It translates to CASSQETGTNIYEQYF.

The chain recombines TRBV7-9 with TRBJ2-5; D call uncertain. This CDR3 region has 13 residues. From germline, CDR1 is SEHNR and CDR2 FQNEAQ (reference sequence). The V and J ends lost 1 base and 3 bases respectively, with 6 bases between them. The CDR3 region is CASSLGAKETQYF. CDR3 DNA: TGTGCCAGCAGCTTAGGCGCTAAAGAGACCCAGTACTTC. The full variable domain, its missing parts supplied by reference TRBV7-9 and TRBJ2-5, is DTGVSQNPRHKITKRGQNVTFRCDPISEHNRLYWYRQTLGQGPEFLTYFQNEAQLEKSRLLSDRFSAERPKGSFSTLEIQRTEQGDSAMYLCASSLGAKETQYFGPGTRLLVL.

This chain links TRBV7-8 with TRBJ2-1; 7 nucleotides line up with TRBD2. Germline V gene data show CDR1 as SGHVS and CDR2 as FQNEAQ. CDR3 size: 17 residues. The V and J ends lost 5 bases and 7 bases, in that order; junction bases with no gene match: 17. In nucleotides, the CDR3 is TGTGCCAGCAGCCCTCGGCTGGGGGGGAGGGCCCGGAATGAGCAGTTCTTC. Its protein product is CASSPRLGGRARNEQFF. The whole variable domain, filled in from reference TRBV7-8 and TRBJ2-1, reads GAGVSQSPRYKVAKRGQDVALRCDPISGHVSLFWYQQALGQGPEFLTYFQNEAQLDKSGLPSDRFFAERPEGSVSTLKIQRTQQEDSAVYLCASSPRLGGRARNEQFFGPGTRLTVL.

This clone was counted only a few times. This chain joins TRBV19 and TRBJ2-3, with 9 bases matching TRBD1. V was pared by 4 bases and J by 1 base, with 0 bases of the junction left unmatched. The CDR3 sequence is 14 residues long. Germline values: CDR1 LNHDA, CDR2 SQIVND (reference sequence). The CDR3 is CASSRDRGTDTQYF. The CDR3 DNA reads TGTGCCAGTAGTAGGGACAGGGGCACAGATACGCAGTATTTT.

The chain carries TRBV28 and TRBJ1-4; 10 bases fit TRBD1. Trimming removed 5 bases from V and 8 bases from J; junction bases left unmatched: 5. The germline gives CDR1 MDHEN, CDR2 SYDVKM. The length of the CDR3 is 14 residues. CDR3 in DNA: TGTGCCAGCAGTAGGGGACAGGGGTACGAAAAACTGTTTTTT. This encodes CASSRGQGYEKLFF.

The rearrangement uses TRBV27 and TRBJ1-1; D gene ambiguous. Trimming shortened V by 0 bases and J by 11 bases, and 25 bases separated the two germline ends. CDR3 length: 17 amino acids. Germline V gives CDR1 MNHEY, CDR2 SMNVEV (reference sequence). The CDR3 here is CASSLSRSVVATWLAFF. DNA for the CDR3: TGTGCCAGCAGTTTATCGAGGTCGGTTGTGGCGACGTGGTTGGCTTTCTTT.

This clone occurred a few times. The chain recombines TRBV7-2 with TRBJ1-2; D unresolved. V was trimmed by 8 bases and J by 8 bases, leaving 12 bases between them. Germline V gene data show CDR1 as SGHTA and CDR2 as FQGNSA. The CDR3 runs 11 residues. The CDR3, as DNA: TGTGCCAGCCGGTTAAGCGGGGGCTACACCTTC. This translates into CASRLSGGYTF.

This clone was found once. V usage is TRBV5-4 and J usage is TRBJ1-3, with D tentatively TRBD1 (5 bases). CDR1 SGHNT and CDR2 YYREEE come from the germline V gene (reference sequence). The V gene lost 3 bases and the J gene lost 1 base, with 17 bases spanning the gap. This CDR3 has 17 residues. The CDR3: CASSSKRQGGSGNTIYF. The CDR3 coding sequence is TGTGCCAGCAGCTCAAAGCGGCAGGGAGGATCTGGAAACACCATATATTTT.

The chain employs TRBV4-3 and TRBJ1-1; 8 nucleotides align to TRBD1. This CDR3 has 17 residues. Germline assignment: CDR1 LGHNA and CDR2 YSLEER. V was pared by 0 bases and J by 4 bases, with 10 bases of the junction left unmatched. The CDR3 is CASSQDPAGGASTEAFF. In DNA, the CDR3 is TGCGCCAGCAGCCAAGATCCGGCAGGGGGCGCGAGCACTGAAGCTTTCTTT.

The chain couples TRBV4-1 to TRBJ2-5; TRBD2 matches at 15 bases. Germline V gives CDR1 MGHRA, CDR2 YSYEKL. V shed 0 bases and J 1 base; nucleotides not matched to a gene: 3. The CDR3 is 18 amino acids. The CDR3 DNA sequence: TGCGCCAGCAGCCAAGAGCGGACTAGCGGGAGGGCCCAAGAGACCCAGTACTTC. Its protein product is CASSQERTSGRAQETQYF.

This sequence joins TRBV27 and TRBJ2-7; a possible D gene is TRBD1 (6 bases). The CDR3 is 15 residues long. Looked up from germline, CDR1 is MNHEY and CDR2 is SMNVEV (reference sequence). The V end lost 2 bases, the J end lost 6 bases, and 17 bases lay between the germline ends. The CDR3 DNA is TGTGCCAGCAGTTTAACCTACAGGGTAGTTGGCGAGCAGTACTTC. Amino acid sequence: CASSLTYRVVGEQYF.

This rearrangement joins TRBV7-9 to TRBJ2-7, with a weak D call TRBD1 (6 bases). V was trimmed by 3 bases and J by 6 bases, leaving 15 bases between them. This CDR3 is built from 14 residues. The germline gives CDR1 SEHNR, CDR2 FQNEAQ (reference sequence). The DNA of the CDR3 is TGTGCCAGCAGCTTGGCACAGGGCGTGTCCGAGCAGTACTTC. It is translated as CASSLAQGVSEQYF. Variable domain in full (rest from reference TRBV7-9 and TRBJ2-7): DTGVSQNPRHKITKRGQNVTFRCDPISEHNRLYWYRQTLGQGPEFLTYFQNEAQLEKSRLLSDRFSAERPKGSFSTLEIQRTEQGDSAMYLCASSLAQGVSEQYFGPGTRLTVT.

The chain links TRBV5-1 to TRBJ1-4; D is perhaps TRBD1 (5 bases). The germline CDR1 and CDR2 sequences are SGHRS and YFSETQ. The CDR3 consists of 14 residues. Trimming removed 7 bases at V and 0 bases at J, with 10 bases between. CDR3 amino acids: CASARGATNEKLFF. CDR3 bases: TGCGCCAGCGCTAGGGGTGCAACTAATGAAAAACTGTTTTTT.

The chain joins TRBV7-2 to TRBJ2-7, with 10 bases lining up with TRBD1. V shed 0 bases and J 2 bases; nucleotides not matched to a gene: 4. Germline V gives CDR1 SGHTA, CDR2 FQGNSA. The CDR3 is 16 amino acids. CDR3 in DNA: TGTGCCAGCAGCTTAGCGTCGGGACAGGGGACCTACGAGCAGTACTTC. Translating gives CASSLASGQGTYEQYF.

The J gene is TRBJ1-2, the V gene TRBV6-6, with D perhaps matching TRBD1 (5 bases). V gave up 4 bases and J gave up 0 bases, with 6 bases separating them. The CDR3 runs to 13 residues. Germline V CDR1 and CDR2: MNHNY, SVGAGI (reference sequence). CDR3 region: CASSLTANYGYTF. In DNA, the CDR3 is TGTGCCAGCAGTTTGACAGCTAACTATGGCTACACCTTC.

The V call is TRBV6-5, the J call TRBJ1-1; TRBD1 might be the D (6 bases). The V and J ends lost 5 bases and 4 bases respectively, with 14 bases between them. This CDR3 has 14 residues. The germline gives CDR1 MNHEY, CDR2 SVGAGI. CDR3 protein: CASSPGVRSTEAFF. CDR3 coding DNA: TGTGCCAGCAGTCCAGGGGTGCGGAGCACTGAAGCTTTCTTT.

This rearrangement joins TRBV25-1 to TRBJ2-7, with 9 bases aligning to TRBD1. The ends lost 3 bases at V and 0 bases at J; junction bases unmatched: 6. This CDR3 is built from 16 residues. Germline loops: CDR1 MGHDK, CDR2 SYGVNS. As DNA, the CDR3 is TGTGCCAGCAGTGACACCGGGACAGGGAGCTCCTACGAGCAGTACTTC. This translates into CASSDTGTGSSYEQYF.

On this clone itself: Additional DNA sequences in this sample encode the identical CDR3. The genes are TRBV27 and TRBJ2-7; a weak D match, TRBD1 (5 bases). Deletions cut 3 bases from V and 7 bases from J, with 7 bases between. Germline V gene sequence: CDR1 MNHEY, CDR2 SMNVEV (reference sequence). CDR3 length: 11 amino acids. For the CDR3, the DNA is TGTGCCAGCAGTTTTGGGGCAGAGCAGTACTTC. Protein product: CASSFGAEQYF.

Remarks on this clone: Other nucleotide sequences from this sample produce the same CDR3. This chain links TRBV20-1 with TRBJ1-1; D is perhaps TRBD1 (6 bases). The ends were cut back, 1 base at V and 7 bases at J, with 7 bases in the middle. CDR1 and CDR2 from the germline V gene are DFQATT and SNEGSKA (reference sequence). The CDR3 sequence is 11 residues long. CDR3 DNA: TGCAGTGCTAGAGGGACAGTTGAAGCTTTCTTT. Protein product: CSARGTVEAFF.

There are a few counts of this clone. The V and J genes are TRBV5-3 and TRBJ2-4; D call uncertain. TRBV5-3 is recorded as an ORF, its role being uncertain. This CDR3 region has 17 residues. V lost 0 bases, J lost 3 bases, and 16 bases lay in between. DNA for the CDR3: TGTGCCAGAAGCTTGGATACCGGGTATCTTGTCAAAAACATTCAGTACTTC. Translating gives CARSLDTGYLVKNIQYF.